The subject of this entry is one TCR beta chain. This clone is assessed as medium-sized (0.01 to 0.1%). Its antigen specificity is not known. The read terminates 3 residues before the CDR3 end, so the remaining end is supplied by the germline J gene. Looking up the germline V gene (reference sequence) yields CDR1 SGHNT and CDR2 YYREEE. Trimming takes 5 bases off V and 4 bases off J; junction bases not matched to a gene: 8. Taken from cysteine to phenylalanine, the CDR3 has 16 residues. Of the CDR3's DNA, 39 bases were read; they are in frame from base 1. This entry belongs to a study of T cell clonality in common variable immunodeficiency (dated by TCRdb to the mid-2010s). CVID samples and control samples contributed equivalent amounts of genomic DNA as sequencing input. For every sample, a 60 bp segment covering the rearranged TCRbeta CDR3 region was amplified and then sequenced. The immunoSEQ assay, a bias-corrected multiplex PCR combined with high-throughput sequencing, was used to amplify TCRbeta. The authors' analysis ran thus. Every unique nucleotide sequence was considered a clone and was annotated with V, D and J genes, copy number and frequency. Sequences were labeled productive if in frame, and non-productive if out of frame or containing stop codons. As previously described, clonality was computed from Shannon's entropy. Mean CDR3 Kyte-Doolittle hydropathy was derived from the predicted amino acid sequences of productive clones. Hierarchical clustering of scaled V gene usage was performed with the R hclust function using Manhattan distance and complete linkage. Sharing of clones by CDR3 amino acid sequence was evaluated by resampling 12 repertoires per group over 100 rounds. The repertoires were searched for over 60 published EBV-specific TCRbeta sequences and 245 published CMV-specific TCRbeta sequences. Analysis left out two CVID samples that produced under 10,000 sequences, so around 40 CVID repertoires remained. TCRdb provides this immuneACCESS table in a form limited to in-frame rearrangements. Some clones are lacking; in checked studies, under half of them reflect an unresolved V gene, and why the rest are absent is not known. V, J and clone size reflect that table, while D and trimming were determined from the DNA. The table gives around 2,500 clones for this sample, with none occurring only once. The top ten clonotypes cover roughly 11% of the sample.

CVID was diagnosed by standard criteria: serum IgG, IgA and/or IgM reduced below normal range, plus specific antibody deficiency. There were fewer than 45 subjects in the CVID group (29 male and about 15 female), ranging in age from roughly 8 to 70 years, with a mean age of 40. Most CVID patients and most healthy controls were of Caucasian heritage. All CVID subjects had received replacement immunoglobulin therapy for at least one year at the time of study participation. When blood was collected, none of the CVID subjects were ill or on immunomodulatory or immunosuppressive medication. From each donor, roughly 4.5 to 8 ml of heparinized peripheral whole blood was collected. Genomic DNA from adults with common variable immune deficiency (CVID) and from healthy adult controls was used for sequencing of TCRbeta CDR3 repertoires. Diluted blood was density-centrifuged over Hypaque 1077 or Ficoll-Paque to isolate peripheral blood mononuclear cells. Genomic DNA was extracted from unsorted mononuclear cells by Qiagen column purification or by a centrifugation-based method.

Points the paper makes about the study in general: The authors noted that sequencing repertoires of T cell subpopulations would be needed to clarify what caused the increased clonality in CVID. Despite equal DNA input, controls averaged roughly 89,000 unique sequences per sample versus about 31,547 in CVID samples. CVID subjects shared fewer TCRbeta clones with each other than healthy controls did (p < 0.0001). Differences among patients in the CVID cohort limited the correlations between repertoire features and clinical complications. Fewer deletions and N-nucleotide insertions were reportedly observed in CVID TCRbeta sequences, and highly modified clones with 13 or more V deletions were reportedly absent from CVID TCRbeta sequences. TCRbeta clonality was higher in CVID subjects than in healthy controls (t-test p = 0.018), and the increase was most characteristic of about a third of subjects.

This TCR derives from a human donor with common variable immunodeficiency. The rearrangement combines TRBV5-4 with TRBJ2-2; TRBD2 fits 10 bases in the junction. Material for sequencing was peripheral blood mononuclear cells. The covered CDR3 bases are TGTGCCAGCAGTCCTTCTAGCGGGGGACTCACCGGGGAG. Its amino acids are CASSPSSGGLTGE. The entire CDR3 is CASSPSSGGLTGELFF.